This T cell receptor (beta chain) came from a study of blood T cell repertoires in COVID-19. In the study overall: From the United States, Italy and Spain came samples of acute and convalescent COVID-19. Nucleic acid was either cDNA or gDNA, and it came from T cells, B-cell-depleted T cells, or PBMCs.

TCRdb's copy holds only in-frame clones and misses some; the assay was immunoSEQ multiplex PCR. Of fewer than 200,000 clones detected, 88% appear once; the ten largest clones hold approximately 9%. Germline V CDR1 and CDR2: ENHRY, SYGVKD. The CDR3 extends over 12 amino acids. V lost 2 bases and J lost 5, with 6 bases in between. Which cohort a participant joined came from the clinical history participants gave. Cohort 3 donors counted as recovered after two negative PCRs, clearance, or resolved symptoms. The sequence was collected from a woman between 18 and 29 years old who had recovered from COVID-19. The rearrangement links TRBV10-3 to TRBJ2-5; D ambiguous. Sequences were obtained from PBMCs or T cells enriched from blood (not recorded which). The CDR3 DNA reads as TGTGCCATCAGTGAGGCGGAGGAGACCCAGTACTTC. It yields the protein CAISEAEETQYF.